A selection of T cell receptor beta chains follows, all from one sample in a study of shared clonotypes between healthy human individuals. The assay was immunoSEQ multiplex PCR, and TCRdb's table has in-frame clones only and misses some. The repertoire holds 100,000 or so clones, with about 70% as singletons. The sequencing sample was made of memory CD8+ T cells sorted from blood. The receptors originated from a woman in her 30s in good health. Both conserved end residues are part of each CDR3. D genes are given only for firm matches. Clone size appears in some rows only: once, few, many, or a class for an expanded clone.

v_call: TRBV27
j_call: TRBJ2-7
clone_size: .
d_call: .
cdr3_aa: CASSSDPSYEQYF
cdr3_nt: TGTGCCAGCAGTTCGGACCCCTCCTACGAGCAGTACTTC

v_call: TRBV6-6
j_call: TRBJ2-5
clone_size: many
d_call: .
cdr3_aa: CASSYSRIGPTETQYF
cdr3_nt: TGTGCCAGCAGTTACTCGAGGATAGGGCCCACGGAGACCCAGTACTTC

v_call: TRBV9
j_call: TRBJ1-2
clone_size: few
d_call: .
cdr3_aa: CASSGQGYTF
cdr3_nt: TGTGCCAGCAGCGGACAGGGCTACACCTTC

v_call: TRBV2
j_call: TRBJ1-2
clone_size: .
d_call: .
cdr3_aa: CASSELTGLIYGYTF
cdr3_nt: TGTGCCAGCAGCGAACTTACCGGGCTTATCTATGGCTACACCTTC

v_call: TRBV6-1
j_call: TRBJ2-5
clone_size: few
d_call: .
cdr3_aa: CASTRTPWETQYF
cdr3_nt: TGTGCCAGCACCAGGACACCTTGGGAGACCCAGTACTTC

v_call: TRBV5-1
j_call: TRBJ2-1
clone_size: .
d_call: .
cdr3_aa: CASRWENEQFF
cdr3_nt: TGCGCCAGCAGGTGGGAGAATGAGCAGTTCTTC

v_call: TRBV28
j_call: TRBJ2-1
clone_size: .
d_call: .
cdr3_aa: CASSLKGEPYNEQFF
cdr3_nt: TGTGCCAGCAGTTTGAAGGGGGAGCCCTACAATGAGCAGTTCTTC

v_call: TRBV27
j_call: TRBJ2-7
clone_size: .
d_call: .
cdr3_aa: CASRAPSLSEQYF
cdr3_nt: TGTGCCTCACGGGCGCCCAGTTTATCCGAGCAGTACTTC

v_call: TRBV4-1
j_call: TRBJ2-7
clone_size: once
d_call: .
cdr3_aa: CASSQDLLAYEQYF
cdr3_nt: TGCGCCAGCAGCCAAGATCTACTAGCCTACGAGCAGTACTTC

v_call: TRBV5-8
j_call: TRBJ2-7
clone_size: .
d_call: .
cdr3_aa: CASSFPGSSYEQYF
cdr3_nt: TGTGCCAGCAGCTTCCCAGGGAGCTCCTACGAGCAGTACTTC

v_call: TRBV28
j_call: TRBJ2-6
clone_size: many
d_call: TRBD1
cdr3_aa: CASSWFRGPKAGANVLTF
cdr3_nt: TGTGCCAGCAGTTGGTTCAGGGGGCCAAAGGCTGGGGCCAACGTCCTGACTTTC

v_call: TRBV2
j_call: TRBJ2-5
clone_size: .
d_call: .
cdr3_aa: CASSGPDHLYQETQYF
cdr3_nt: TGTGCCAGCAGTGGCCCAGACCACCTGTACCAAGAGACCCAGTACTTC

v_call: TRBV5-6
j_call: TRBJ2-7
clone_size: .
d_call: TRBD2
cdr3_aa: CASSDRTSGRTYEQYF
cdr3_nt: TGTGCCAGCAGCGACCGGACTAGCGGGCGGACCTACGAGCAGTACTTC

v_call: TRBV10-1
j_call: TRBJ2-5
clone_size: .
d_call: TRBD2
cdr3_aa: CASSDLRRREGRETQYF
cdr3_nt: TGCGCCAGCAGTGATCTCCGAAGACGGGAGGGCCGGGAGACCCAGTACTTC

v_call: TRBV27
j_call: TRBJ2-7
clone_size: .
d_call: TRBD2
cdr3_aa: CASSFLAGQAKEQYF
cdr3_nt: TGTGCCAGCAGTTTCTTAGCGGGTCAAGCAAAGGAGCAGTACTTC

v_call: TRBV7-6
j_call: TRBJ2-7
clone_size: .
d_call: .
cdr3_aa: CASSQDPGGYEQYF
cdr3_nt: TGTGCCAGCAGCCAGGACCCGGGTGGCTACGAGCAGTACTTC

v_call: TRBV27
j_call: TRBJ2-3
clone_size: .
d_call: TRBD2
cdr3_aa: CASSHGTSGRDTQYF
cdr3_nt: TGTGCCAGCAGTCACGGGACTAGCGGGAGGGATACGCAGTATTTT

v_call: TRBV7-9
j_call: TRBJ2-1
clone_size: .
d_call: .
cdr3_aa: CASSLPPYNEQFF
cdr3_nt: TGTGCCAGCAGCCTCCCTCCCTACAATGAGCAGTTCTTC

v_call: TRBV9
j_call: TRBJ2-2
clone_size: .
d_call: .
cdr3_aa: CASSVQGIGELFF
cdr3_nt: TGTGCCAGCAGCGTGCAGGGAATCGGGGAGCTGTTTTTT

v_call: TRBV4-3
j_call: TRBJ1-1
clone_size: .
d_call: .
cdr3_aa: CASSRRLGRLNTEAFF
cdr3_nt: TGCGCCAGCAGCCGACGCCTTGGACGGTTGAACACTGAAGCTTTCTTT

v_call: TRBV29-1
j_call: TRBJ2-7
clone_size: few
d_call: .
cdr3_aa: CSVNTVQGTEQYF
cdr3_nt: TGCAGCGTTAATACAGTGCAGGGCACCGAGCAGTACTTC

v_call: TRBV28
j_call: TRBJ2-6
clone_size: .
d_call: .
cdr3_aa: CASSWTASSSGANVLTF
cdr3_nt: TGTGCCAGCAGTTGGACAGCTTCCTCCTCTGGGGCCAACGTCCTGACTTTC

v_call: TRBV6-5
j_call: TRBJ1-1
clone_size: .
d_call: TRBD1
cdr3_aa: CASSTGQGRDEAFF
cdr3_nt: TGTGCCAGCAGTACCGGACAGGGGAGGGACGAAGCTTTCTTT

v_call: TRBV6-1
j_call: TRBJ2-1
clone_size: .
d_call: .
cdr3_aa: CASSEKAGASEQFF
cdr3_nt: TGTGCCAGCAGTGAAAAGGCAGGGGCTAGTGAGCAGTTCTTC

v_call: TRBV28
j_call: TRBJ1-2
clone_size: .
d_call: .
cdr3_aa: CASSRGENYGYTF
cdr3_nt: TGTGCCAGCAGTAGGGGGGAAAACTATGGCTACACCTTC

v_call: TRBV6-1
j_call: TRBJ1-2
clone_size: once
d_call: .
cdr3_aa: CASRQGPGYGYTF
cdr3_nt: TGTGCCAGCAGACAGGGTCCCGGCTATGGCTACACCTTC

v_call: TRBV29-1
j_call: TRBJ2-2
clone_size: .
d_call: TRBD2
cdr3_aa: CSVELRENGELFF
cdr3_nt: TGCAGCGTCGAGTTGCGGGAGAACGGGGAGCTGTTTTTT

v_call: TRBV28
j_call: TRBJ2-1
clone_size: .
d_call: .
cdr3_aa: CASRLKDLGNLNEQFF
cdr3_nt: TGTGCCAGCAGATTAAAGGACTTAGGGAATCTTAATGAGCAGTTCTTC

v_call: TRBV28
j_call: TRBJ1-1
clone_size: .
d_call: .
cdr3_aa: CASSHVTPTGLRTEAFF
cdr3_nt: TGTGCCAGCAGTCACGTCACGCCAACAGGGTTGCGAACTGAAGCTTTCTTT

v_call: TRBV4-1
j_call: TRBJ1-5
clone_size: .
d_call: TRBD1
cdr3_aa: CASSRGTVSNQPQHF
cdr3_nt: TGCGCCAGCAGCCGCGGGACAGTTAGCAATCAGCCCCAGCATTTT

v_call: TRBV5-1
j_call: TRBJ1-1
clone_size: once
d_call: .
cdr3_aa: CASSSSGTQGTEAFF
cdr3_nt: TGCGCCAGCAGCTCCTCCGGGACCCAGGGGACTGAAGCTTTCTTT

v_call: TRBV6-5
j_call: TRBJ1-5
clone_size: .
d_call: .
cdr3_aa: CASSYAGGWQPQHF
cdr3_nt: TGTGCCAGCAGTTACGCGGGGGGCTGGCAGCCCCAGCATTTT

v_call: TRBV19
j_call: TRBJ2-7
clone_size: many
d_call: TRBD2
cdr3_aa: CASSMSGVSYEQYF
cdr3_nt: TGTGCCAGTAGTATGAGCGGGGTCTCCTACGAGCAGTACTTC

v_call: TRBV7-1
j_call: TRBJ2-5
clone_size: .
d_call: .
cdr3_aa: CASSRQTGEGETQYF
cdr3_nt: TGTGCCAGCAGCCGACAGACAGGGGAGGGAGAGACCCAGTACTTC

v_call: TRBV6-1
j_call: TRBJ1-4
clone_size: many
d_call: .
cdr3_aa: CASSEGGGNEKLFF
cdr3_nt: TGTGCCAGCAGTGAAGGGGGGGGAAATGAAAAACTGTTTTTT

v_call: TRBV9
j_call: TRBJ2-7
clone_size: .
d_call: TRBD2
cdr3_aa: CASSGGLAGPPYF
cdr3_nt: TGTGCCAGCAGCGGGGGACTAGCGGGGCCCCCGTACTTC

v_call: TRBV5-4
j_call: TRBJ2-7
clone_size: .
d_call: .
cdr3_aa: CASSLYGGSYEQYF
cdr3_nt: TGTGCCAGCAGCTTGTATGGCGGTTCCTACGAGCAGTACTTC

v_call: TRBV5-1
j_call: TRBJ2-7
clone_size: few
d_call: TRBD1
cdr3_aa: CASHMGQGSEQYF
cdr3_nt: TGCGCCAGTCATATGGGACAGGGGAGCGAGCAGTACTTC

v_call: TRBV9
j_call: TRBJ2-2
clone_size: .
d_call: .
cdr3_aa: CASSPEWTGELFF
cdr3_nt: TGTGCCAGCAGCCCCGAGTGGACCGGGGAGCTGTTTTTT